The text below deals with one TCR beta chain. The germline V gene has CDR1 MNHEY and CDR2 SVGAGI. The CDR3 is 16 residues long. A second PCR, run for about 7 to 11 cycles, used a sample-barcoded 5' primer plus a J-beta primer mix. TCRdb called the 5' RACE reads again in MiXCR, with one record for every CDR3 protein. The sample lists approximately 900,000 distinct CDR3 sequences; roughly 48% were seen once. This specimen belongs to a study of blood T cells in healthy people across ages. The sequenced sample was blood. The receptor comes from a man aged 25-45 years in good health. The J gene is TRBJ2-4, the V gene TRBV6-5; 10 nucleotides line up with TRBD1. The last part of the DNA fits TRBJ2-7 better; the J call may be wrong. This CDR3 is CASSYSVGQGGYEQYF. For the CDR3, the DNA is TGTGCCAGCAGTTACTCGGTCGGACAGGGGGGCTACGAGCAGTACTTC.